This TCR beta chain was sequenced in a study of T cells in Graves' hyperthyroidism and ophthalmopathy. The source material, RNA transcripts, was used to amplify TCR beta CDR3 regions. The HTBI primer set drove a first-round RT-PCR of the TCR CDR3. In TCRdb, the multiplex PCR reads were re-called with MiXCR into one record per CDR3 protein. The table lists about 290,000 distinct CDR3 sequences, roughly 13% of them singletons. This clonotype came up a few times. CDR1 and CDR2 (germline): MGHRA, YSYEKL. There are 16 residues in the CDR3. Between the trimmed V and J ends, which lost 0 bases and 0 bases, there was a span of 9 bases.

The TCR was taken from a woman aged 40 to 50 with Graves' hyperthyroidism. V usage is TRBV4-1 and J usage is TRBJ2-4; D call uncertain. Sequencing used blood. The CDR3 DNA sequence: TGCGCCAGCAGCCAAGATCTGTTTTTAGCCAAAAACATTCAGTACTTC. This translates into CASSQDLFLAKNIQYF.